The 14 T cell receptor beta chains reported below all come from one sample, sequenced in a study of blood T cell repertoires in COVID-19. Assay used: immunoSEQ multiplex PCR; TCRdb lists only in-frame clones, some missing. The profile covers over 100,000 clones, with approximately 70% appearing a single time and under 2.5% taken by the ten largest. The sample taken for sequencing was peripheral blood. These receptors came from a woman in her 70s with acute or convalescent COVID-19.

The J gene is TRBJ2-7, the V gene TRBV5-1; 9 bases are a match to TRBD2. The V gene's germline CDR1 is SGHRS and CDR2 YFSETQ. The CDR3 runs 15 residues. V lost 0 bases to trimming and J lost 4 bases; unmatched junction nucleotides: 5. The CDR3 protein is CASSLETSGSYEQYF. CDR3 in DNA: TGCGCCAGCAGCTTGGAGACTAGCGGCTCGTACGAGCAGTACTTC.

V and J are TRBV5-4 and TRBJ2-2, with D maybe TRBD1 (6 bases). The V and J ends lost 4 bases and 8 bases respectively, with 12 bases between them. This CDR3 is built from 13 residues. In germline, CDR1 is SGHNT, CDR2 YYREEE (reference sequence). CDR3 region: CASSTTGKGELFF. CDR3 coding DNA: TGTGCCAGCAGCACCACAGGGAAGGGGGAGCTGTTTTTT.

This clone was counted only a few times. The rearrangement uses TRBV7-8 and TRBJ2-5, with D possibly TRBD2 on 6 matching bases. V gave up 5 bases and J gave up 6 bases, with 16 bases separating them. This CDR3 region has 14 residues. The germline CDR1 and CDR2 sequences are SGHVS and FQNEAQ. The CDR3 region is CASSPRTNLKTQYF. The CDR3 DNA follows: TGTGCCAGCAGCCCCCGGACTAACCTTAAGACCCAGTACTTC.

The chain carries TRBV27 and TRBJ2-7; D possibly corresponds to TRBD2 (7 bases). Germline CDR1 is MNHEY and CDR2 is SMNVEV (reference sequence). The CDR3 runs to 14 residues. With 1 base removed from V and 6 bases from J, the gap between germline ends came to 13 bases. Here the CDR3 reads CASSLLGGGSEQYF. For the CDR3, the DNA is TGTGCCAGCAGTTTATTGGGGGGGGGCTCCGAGCAGTACTTC.

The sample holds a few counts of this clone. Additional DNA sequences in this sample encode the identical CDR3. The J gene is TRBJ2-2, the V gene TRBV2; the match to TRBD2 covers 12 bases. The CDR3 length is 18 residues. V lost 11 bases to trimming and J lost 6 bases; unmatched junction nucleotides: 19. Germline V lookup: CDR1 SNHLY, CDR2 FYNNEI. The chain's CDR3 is CAARGRLAGGTGAGELFF. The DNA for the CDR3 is TGTGCCGCCCGGGGGCGGCTAGCGGGGGGGACGGGGGCCGGGGAGCTGTTTTTT.

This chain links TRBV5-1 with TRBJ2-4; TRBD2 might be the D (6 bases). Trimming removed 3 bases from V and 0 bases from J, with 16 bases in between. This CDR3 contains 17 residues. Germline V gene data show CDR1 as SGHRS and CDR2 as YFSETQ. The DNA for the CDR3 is TGCGCCAGCAGCTCGGACCCCATGGGGGGAGCCAAAAACATTCAGTACTTC. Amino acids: CASSSDPMGGAKNIQYF.

CDR3: CASSLVLDEQYF. CDR3 nucleotides: TGTGCCAGCAGCTTAGTGTTAGACGAGCAGTACTTC. The rearrangement joins TRBV11-2 to TRBJ2-7; no definite D call. In germline, CDR1 is SGHAT, CDR2 FQNNGV. This CDR3 region has 12 residues. V lost 1 base and J 5 bases, leaving 6 bases between the germline ends. The full variable domain, rest sourced from reference TRBV11-2 and TRBJ2-7, is EAGVAQSPRYKIIEKRQSVAFWCNPISGHATLYWYQQILGQGPKLLIQFQNNGVVDDSQLPKDRFSAERLKGVDSTLKIQPAKLEDSAVYLCASSLVLDEQYFGPGTRLTVT.

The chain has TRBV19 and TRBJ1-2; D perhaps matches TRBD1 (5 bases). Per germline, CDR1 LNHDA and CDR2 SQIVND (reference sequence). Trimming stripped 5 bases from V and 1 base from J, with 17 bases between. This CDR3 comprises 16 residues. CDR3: CASSPRTISLNYGYTF. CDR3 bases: TGTGCCAGTAGTCCGCGGACAATCAGCCTTAACTATGGCTACACCTTC.

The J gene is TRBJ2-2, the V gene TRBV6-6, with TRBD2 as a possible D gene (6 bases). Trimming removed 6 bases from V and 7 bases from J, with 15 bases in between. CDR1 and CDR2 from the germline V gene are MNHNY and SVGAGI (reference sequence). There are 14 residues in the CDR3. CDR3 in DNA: TGTGCCAGCAGCCCGGCGGGGTTTAGCGGGGAGCTGTTTTTT. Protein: CASSPAGFSGELFF.

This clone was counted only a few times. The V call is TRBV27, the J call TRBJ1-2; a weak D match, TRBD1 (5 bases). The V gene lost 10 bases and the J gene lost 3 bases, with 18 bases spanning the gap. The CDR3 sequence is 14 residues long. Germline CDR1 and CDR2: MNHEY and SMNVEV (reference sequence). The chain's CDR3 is CATRTDQGDYGYTF. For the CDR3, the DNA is TGTGCCACCCGTACGGATCAGGGTGACTATGGCTACACCTTC.

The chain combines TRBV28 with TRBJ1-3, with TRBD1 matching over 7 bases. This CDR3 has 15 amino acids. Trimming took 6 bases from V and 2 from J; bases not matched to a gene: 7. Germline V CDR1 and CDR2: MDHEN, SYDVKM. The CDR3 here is CASRDYRGAGNTIYF. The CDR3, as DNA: TGTGCCAGCAGGGACTACAGGGGCGCTGGAAACACCATATATTTT.

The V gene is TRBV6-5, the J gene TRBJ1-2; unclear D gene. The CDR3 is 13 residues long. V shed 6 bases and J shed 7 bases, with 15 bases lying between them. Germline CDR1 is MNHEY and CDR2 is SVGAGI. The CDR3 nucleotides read TGTGCCAGCAGCTGGAGGGAATATTCTGGCTACACCTTC. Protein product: CASSWREYSGYTF.

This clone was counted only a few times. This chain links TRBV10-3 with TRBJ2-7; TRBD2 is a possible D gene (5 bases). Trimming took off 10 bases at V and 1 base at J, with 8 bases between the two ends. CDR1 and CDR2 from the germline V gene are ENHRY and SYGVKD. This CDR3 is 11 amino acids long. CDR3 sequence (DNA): TGTGCCAGCCGGGGTTCCTACGAGCAGTACTTC. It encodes CASRGSYEQYF.

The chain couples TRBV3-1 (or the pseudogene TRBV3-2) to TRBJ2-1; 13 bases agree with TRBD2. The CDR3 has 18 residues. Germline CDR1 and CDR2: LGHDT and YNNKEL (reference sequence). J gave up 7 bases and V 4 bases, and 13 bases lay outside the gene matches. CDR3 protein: CASSPPGLAGVVGNEQFF. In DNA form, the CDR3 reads TGTGCCAGCAGCCCCCCTGGACTAGCGGGAGTTGTTGGGAATGAGCAGTTCTTC.